Sequencing of this TCR beta chain was carried out in a study of blood T cell repertoires in COVID-19. The V segment lost 5 bases and the J segment 2 bases; nucleotides outside the gene matches: 5. CDR1 and CDR2 from the germline V gene are MNHEY and SVGEGT. The CDR3 runs 14 residues. In the study's own analysis: Researchers report that nucleated cell counts were estimated from reference gene primer amplification. Assay used: immunoSEQ multiplex PCR; TCRdb lists only in-frame clones, some missing. V, J and clone size are taken as reported in that table, and D and trimming were inferred from the DNA itself. The sample lists 150,000 to 250,000 clones, approximately 82% seen once, with 6.9% in the top ten.

Sequenced material: peripheral blood. The TCR originated in a human donor with acute or convalescent COVID-19. The donor label of this sample is uncertain. This chain joins TRBV6-2 or TRBV6-3 and TRBJ2-7; 8 nucleotides agree with TRBD2. The chain's CDR3 is CASSPAGAAYEQYF. In nucleotides, the CDR3 is TGTGCCAGCAGTCCAGCGGGAGCCGCCTACGAGCAGTACTTC.